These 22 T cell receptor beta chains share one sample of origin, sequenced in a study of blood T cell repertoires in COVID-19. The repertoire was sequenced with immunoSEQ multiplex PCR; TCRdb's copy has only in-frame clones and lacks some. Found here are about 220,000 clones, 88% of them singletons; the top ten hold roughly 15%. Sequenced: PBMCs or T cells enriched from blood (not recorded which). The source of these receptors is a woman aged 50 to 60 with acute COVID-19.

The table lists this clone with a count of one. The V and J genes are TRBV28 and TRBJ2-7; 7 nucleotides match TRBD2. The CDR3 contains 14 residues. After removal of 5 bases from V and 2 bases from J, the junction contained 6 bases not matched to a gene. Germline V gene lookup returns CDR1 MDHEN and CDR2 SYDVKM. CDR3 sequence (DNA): TGTGCCAGCAGTAAAACTAGCGCAACCTACGAGCAGTACTTC. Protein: CASSKTSATYEQYF.

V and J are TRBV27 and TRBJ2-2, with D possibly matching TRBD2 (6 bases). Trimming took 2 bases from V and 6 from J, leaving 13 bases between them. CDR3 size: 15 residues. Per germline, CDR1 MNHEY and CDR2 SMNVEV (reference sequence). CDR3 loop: CASSLAGSFPGELFF. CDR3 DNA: TGTGCCAGCAGTTTAGCCGGGAGCTTCCCCGGGGAGCTGTTTTTT.

CDR3 DNA sequence: TGTGCCAGCTCACCACGATTCATAGCGGGAGGTGGGACAGATACGCAGTATTTT. Encoded protein: CASSPRFIAGGGTDTQYF. The chain is built from TRBV18 and TRBJ2-3; the match to TRBD2 covers 10 bases. The CDR3 loop spans 18 amino acids. J lost 3 bases, V lost 1 base, and 10 bases had no gene match. Germline V gives CDR1 KGHSH, CDR2 LQKENI.

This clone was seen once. CDR3 amino acids: CASSYIAGGPYEQYF. The CDR3 DNA reads TGCGCCAGCAGCTACATAGCGGGAGGGCCCTACGAGCAGTACTTC. The chain combines TRBV5-1 with TRBJ2-7; 11 nucleotides match TRBD2. This CDR3 region has 15 residues. The J segment lost 2 bases and the V segment lost 3 bases, leaving 4 bases of the junction unmatched. Germline V CDR1 and CDR2: SGHRS, YFSETQ.

The CDR3 sequence is CASSFWGEQPQHF. The CDR3, as DNA: TGCGCCAGCAGCTTCTGGGGGGAACAGCCCCAGCATTTT. The chain combines TRBV5-1 with TRBJ1-5; the D gene is possibly TRBD1 (5 bases). Per germline, CDR1 SGHRS and CDR2 YFSETQ. The CDR3 has 13 amino acids. The V gene lost 2 bases and the J gene lost 7 bases, with 10 bases spanning the gap. The variable domain in full, completed from reference TRBV5-1 and TRBJ1-5, reads KAGVTQTPRYLIKTRGQQVTLSCSPISGHRSVSWYQQTPGQGLQFLFEYFSETQRNKGNFPGRFSGRQFSNSRSEMNVSTLELGDSALYLCASSFWGEQPQHFGDGTRLSIL.

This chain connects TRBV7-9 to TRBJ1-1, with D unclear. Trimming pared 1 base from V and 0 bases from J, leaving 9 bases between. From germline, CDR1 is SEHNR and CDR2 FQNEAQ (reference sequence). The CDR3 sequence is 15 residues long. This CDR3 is CASSLERRLNTEAFF. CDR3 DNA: TGTGCCAGCAGCTTAGAAAGGCGGTTGAACACTGAAGCTTTCTTT.

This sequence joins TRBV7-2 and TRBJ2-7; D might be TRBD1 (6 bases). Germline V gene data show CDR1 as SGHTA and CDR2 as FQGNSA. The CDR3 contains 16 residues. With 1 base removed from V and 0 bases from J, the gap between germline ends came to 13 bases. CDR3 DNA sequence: TGTGCCAGCAGCTTAGTGGGGGCCCTGAGCTCCTACGAGCAGTACTTC. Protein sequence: CASSLVGALSSYEQYF. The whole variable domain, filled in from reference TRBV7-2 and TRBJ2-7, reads GAGVSQSPSNKVTEKGKDVELRCDPISGHTALYWYRQSLGQGLEFLIYFQGNSAPDKSGLPSDRFSAERTGGSVSTLTIQRTQQEDSAVYLCASSLVGALSSYEQYFGPGTRLTVT.

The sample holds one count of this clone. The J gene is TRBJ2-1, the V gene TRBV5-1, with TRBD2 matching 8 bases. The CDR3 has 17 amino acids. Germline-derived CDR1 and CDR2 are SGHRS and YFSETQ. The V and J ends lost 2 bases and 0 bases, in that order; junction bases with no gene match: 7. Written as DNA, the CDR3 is TGCGCCAGCAGCTTTGGCGGGAGGACGAGCTCCTACAATGAGCAGTTCTTC. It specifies CASSFGGRTSSYNEQFF.

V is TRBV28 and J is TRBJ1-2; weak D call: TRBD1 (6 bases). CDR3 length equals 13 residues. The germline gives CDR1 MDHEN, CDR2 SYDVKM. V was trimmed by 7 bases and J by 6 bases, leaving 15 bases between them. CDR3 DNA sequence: TGTGCCAGCACCCTCACAGGGTGGGATGGCTACACCTTC. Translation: CASTLTGWDGYTF.

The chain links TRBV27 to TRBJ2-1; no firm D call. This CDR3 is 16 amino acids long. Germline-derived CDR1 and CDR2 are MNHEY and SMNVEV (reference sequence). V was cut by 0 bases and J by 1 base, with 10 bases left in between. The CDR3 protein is CASSLSVELSYNEQFF. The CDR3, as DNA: TGTGCCAGCAGTTTATCGGTCGAGCTTTCCTACAATGAGCAGTTCTTC.

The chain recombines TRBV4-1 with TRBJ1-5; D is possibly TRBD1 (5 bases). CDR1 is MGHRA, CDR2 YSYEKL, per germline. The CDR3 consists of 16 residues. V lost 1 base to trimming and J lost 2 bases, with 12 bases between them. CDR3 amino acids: CASSQALGGGNQPQHF. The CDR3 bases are TGCGCCAGCAGCCAAGCCTTAGGAGGGGGCAATCAGCCCCAGCATTTT.

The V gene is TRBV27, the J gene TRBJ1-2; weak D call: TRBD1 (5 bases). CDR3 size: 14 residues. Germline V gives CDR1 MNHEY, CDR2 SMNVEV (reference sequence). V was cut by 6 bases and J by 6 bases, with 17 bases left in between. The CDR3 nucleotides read TGTGCCAGCAGCCCACGGAGGGTGGGGGATGGCTACACCTTC. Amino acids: CASSPRRVGDGYTF.

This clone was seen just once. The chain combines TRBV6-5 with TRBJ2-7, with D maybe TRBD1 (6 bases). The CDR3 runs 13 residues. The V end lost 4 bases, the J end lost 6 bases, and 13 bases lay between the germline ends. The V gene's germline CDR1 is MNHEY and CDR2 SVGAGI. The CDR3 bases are TGTGCCAGCAGTTCCGAACAGGGTAGCGAGCAGTACTTC. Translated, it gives CASSSEQGSEQYF.

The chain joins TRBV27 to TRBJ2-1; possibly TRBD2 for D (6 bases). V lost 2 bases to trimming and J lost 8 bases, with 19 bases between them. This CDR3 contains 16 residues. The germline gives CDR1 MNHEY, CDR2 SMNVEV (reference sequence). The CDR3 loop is CASSLGTSSWADEQFF. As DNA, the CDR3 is TGTGCCAGCAGTTTAGGGACTTCCTCCTGGGCCGATGAGCAGTTCTTC.

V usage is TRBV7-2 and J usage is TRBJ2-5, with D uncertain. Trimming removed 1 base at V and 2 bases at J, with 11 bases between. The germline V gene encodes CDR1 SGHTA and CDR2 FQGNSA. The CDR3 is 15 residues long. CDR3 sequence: CASSLGLTFQETQYF. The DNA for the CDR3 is TGTGCCAGCAGCTTAGGACTGACCTTTCAAGAGACCCAGTACTTC.

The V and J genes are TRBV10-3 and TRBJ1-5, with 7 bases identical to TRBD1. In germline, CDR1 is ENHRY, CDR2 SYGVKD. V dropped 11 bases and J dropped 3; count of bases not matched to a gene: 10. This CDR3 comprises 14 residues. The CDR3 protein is CASRGTVNNQPQHF. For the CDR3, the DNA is TGTGCCTCACGAGGGACAGTCAACAATCAGCCCCAGCATTTT.

CDR3 sequence: CASSSTGTTNTGELFF. Here the CDR3 DNA reads TGTGCCAGCAGCTCCACCGGGACAACCAACACCGGGGAGCTGTTTTTT. The J gene is TRBJ2-2, the V gene TRBV9; D perhaps matches TRBD1 (6 bases). Germline CDR1 is SGDLS and CDR2 is YYNGEE. Trimming pared 4 bases from V and 2 bases from J, leaving 15 bases between. The CDR3 extends over 16 amino acids.

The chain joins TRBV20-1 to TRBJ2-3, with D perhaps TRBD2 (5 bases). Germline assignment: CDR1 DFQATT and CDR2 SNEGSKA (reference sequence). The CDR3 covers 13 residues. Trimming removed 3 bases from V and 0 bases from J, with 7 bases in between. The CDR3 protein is CSASQRSTDTQYF. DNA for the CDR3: TGCAGTGCTAGTCAGCGGAGCACAGATACGCAGTATTTT.

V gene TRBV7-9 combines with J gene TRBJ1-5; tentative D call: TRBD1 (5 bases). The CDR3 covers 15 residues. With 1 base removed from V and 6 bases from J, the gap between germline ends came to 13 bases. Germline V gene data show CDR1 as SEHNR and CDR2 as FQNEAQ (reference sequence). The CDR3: CASSLGGGVVQPQHF. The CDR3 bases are TGTGCCAGCAGCTTAGGGGGGGGTGTGGTTCAGCCCCAGCATTTT.

The CDR3 DNA reads TGTGCCAGCAGTTTAAGGCGGGCGGGTGGTGGCACTGAAGCTTTCTTT. It specifies CASSLRRAGGGTEAFF. The rearrangement uses TRBV28 and TRBJ1-1; D unresolved. Germline-derived CDR1 and CDR2 are MDHEN and SYDVKM. The CDR3 is 16 residues long. V dropped 2 bases and J dropped 4 bases, with 17 bases sitting between them. Filled out from reference TRBV28 and TRBJ1-1, the complete variable domain reads DVKVTQSSRYLVKRTGEKVFLECVQDMDHENMFWYRQDPGLGLRLIYFSYDVKMKEKGDIPEGYSVSREKKERFSLILESASTNQTSMYLCASSLRRAGGGTEAFFGQGTRLTVV.

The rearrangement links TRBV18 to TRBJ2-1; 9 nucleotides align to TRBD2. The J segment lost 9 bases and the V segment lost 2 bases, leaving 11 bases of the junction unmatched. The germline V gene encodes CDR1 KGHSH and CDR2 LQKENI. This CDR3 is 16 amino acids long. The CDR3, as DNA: TGTGCCAGCTCACCAGACAGCGGGAGGAGTCGTGGTGAGCAGTTCTTC. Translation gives CASSPDSGRSRGEQFF.

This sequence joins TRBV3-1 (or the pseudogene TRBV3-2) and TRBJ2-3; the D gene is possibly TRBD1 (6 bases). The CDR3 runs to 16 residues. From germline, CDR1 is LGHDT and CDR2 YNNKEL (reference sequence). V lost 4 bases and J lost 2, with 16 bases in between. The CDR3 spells CASSLESRGYTDTQYF. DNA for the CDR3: TGTGCCAGCAGCCTCGAGAGTAGGGGGTACACAGATACGCAGTATTTT.